Only a few counts were recorded for the clone carrying this T cell receptor (beta chain). The CDR3 sequence is 13 residues long. Trimming removed 8 bases at V and 2 bases at J, with 10 bases between. The germline gives CDR1 SGHVS, CDR2 FNYEAQ. This sample was taken from a study of T cell changes during pregnancy in multiple sclerosis. Profiling relied on immunoSEQ multiplex PCR, and the TCRdb table lists in-frame clones only, not all of them. The table shows tens of thousands of clones, with just over 90% occurring only once. The TCR sequence derives from a female donor in good health, enrolled as a control in a pregnancy study. This chain links TRBV7-6 with TRBJ2-1; no clear D gene. Source: peripheral blood, taken in the second trimester of pregnancy. The CDR3 loop is CASAESTYNEQFF. In DNA form, the CDR3 reads TGTGCCAGCGCGGAAAGCACCTACAATGAGCAGTTCTTC. The full variable domain, with the rest looked up from reference TRBV7-6 and TRBJ2-1, is GAGVSQSPRYKVTKRGQDVALRCDPISGHVSLYWYRQALGQGPEFLTYFNYEAQQDKSGLPNDRFSAERPEGSISTLTIQRTEQRDSAMYRCASAESTYNEQFFGPGTRLTVL.